This T cell receptor (beta chain) was recorded in a study of blood T cell repertoires in COVID-19. Study context: Sources were T cells, B-cell-depleted T cells, or PBMCs; the material itself was cDNA or gDNA.

Sequencing was performed with immunoSEQ multiplex PCR; in TCRdb, only in-frame clones are kept and a portion is missing. The data contain roughly 130,000 clones, 79% of them singletons. After removal of 5 bases from V and 6 bases from J, the junction contained 12 bases not matched to a gene. The CDR3 is 15 residues long. CDR1 and CDR2 (germline): SGHTA, FQGNSA. What was sequenced was peripheral blood. The V gene is TRBV7-2, the J gene TRBJ1-1; the match to TRBD1 covers 7 bases. The clonotype comes from a man between 60 and 75 years old with acute or convalescent COVID-19. Here the CDR3 DNA reads TGTGCCAGCAGCCAGACGCCGACAGGGACCGCTGAAGCTTTCTTT. Translated, it gives CASSQTPTGTAEAFF.